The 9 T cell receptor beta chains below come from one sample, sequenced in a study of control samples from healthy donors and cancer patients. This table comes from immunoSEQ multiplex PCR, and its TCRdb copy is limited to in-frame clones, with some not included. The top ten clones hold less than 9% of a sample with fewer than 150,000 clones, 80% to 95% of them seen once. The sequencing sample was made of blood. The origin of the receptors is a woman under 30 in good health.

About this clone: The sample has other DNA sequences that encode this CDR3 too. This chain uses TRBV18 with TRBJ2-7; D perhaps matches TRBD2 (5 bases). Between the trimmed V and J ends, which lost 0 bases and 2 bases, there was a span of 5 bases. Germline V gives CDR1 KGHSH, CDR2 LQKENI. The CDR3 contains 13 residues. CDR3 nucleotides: TGTGCCAGCTCACCACCTAGCGCCTACGAGCAGTACTTC. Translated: CASSPPSAYEQYF.

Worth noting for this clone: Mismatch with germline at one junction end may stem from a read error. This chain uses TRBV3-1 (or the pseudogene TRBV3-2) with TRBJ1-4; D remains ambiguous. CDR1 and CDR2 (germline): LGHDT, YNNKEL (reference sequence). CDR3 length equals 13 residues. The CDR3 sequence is CASSLPRLGGTVF. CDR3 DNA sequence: TGTGCCAGCAGCCTCCCTAGGCTTGGTGGAACTGTTTTT.

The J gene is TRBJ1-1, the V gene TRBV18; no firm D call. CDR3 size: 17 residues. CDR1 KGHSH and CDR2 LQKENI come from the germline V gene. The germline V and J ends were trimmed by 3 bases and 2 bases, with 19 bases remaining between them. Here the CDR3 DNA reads TGTGCCAGCTCACCCTTACAACTGGCCTGGGTAAACACTGAAGCTTTCTTT. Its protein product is CASSPLQLAWVNTEAFF.

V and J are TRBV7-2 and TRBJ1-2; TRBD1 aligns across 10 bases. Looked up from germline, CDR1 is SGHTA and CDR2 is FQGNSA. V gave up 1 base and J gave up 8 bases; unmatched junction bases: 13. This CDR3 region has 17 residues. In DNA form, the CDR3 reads TGTGCCAGCAGCTTAGGGCCCCCGGGACAGGGGCAGCAGGGCTACACCTTC. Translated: CASSLGPPGQGQQGYTF.

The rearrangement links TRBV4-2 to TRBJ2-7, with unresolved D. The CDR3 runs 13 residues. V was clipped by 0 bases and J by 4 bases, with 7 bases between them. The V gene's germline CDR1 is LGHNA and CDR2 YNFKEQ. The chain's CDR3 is CASSQDVGYEQYF. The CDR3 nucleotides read TGTGCCAGCAGCCAAGATGTGGGGTACGAGCAGTACTTC.

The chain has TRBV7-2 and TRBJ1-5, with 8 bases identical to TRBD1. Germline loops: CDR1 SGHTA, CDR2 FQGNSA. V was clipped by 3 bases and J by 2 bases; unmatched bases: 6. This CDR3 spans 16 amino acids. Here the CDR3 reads CASSFGTGRGNQPQHF. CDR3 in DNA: TGTGCCAGCAGCTTCGGGACAGGTCGAGGCAATCAGCCCCAGCATTTT.

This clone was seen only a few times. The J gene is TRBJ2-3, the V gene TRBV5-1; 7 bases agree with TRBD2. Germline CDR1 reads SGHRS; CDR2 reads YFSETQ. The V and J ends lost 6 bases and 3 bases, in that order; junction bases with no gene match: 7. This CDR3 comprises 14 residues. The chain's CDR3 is CASNDLAVTDTQYF. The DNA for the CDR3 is TGCGCCAGCAATGATCTAGCGGTTACAGATACGCAGTATTTT.

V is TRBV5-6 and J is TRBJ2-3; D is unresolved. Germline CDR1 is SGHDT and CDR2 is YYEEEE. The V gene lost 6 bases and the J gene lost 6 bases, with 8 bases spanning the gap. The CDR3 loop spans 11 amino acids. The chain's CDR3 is CASTNGDTQYF. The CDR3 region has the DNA TGTGCCAGCACAAACGGGGATACGCAGTATTTT. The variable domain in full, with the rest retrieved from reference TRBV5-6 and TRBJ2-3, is DAGVTQSPTHLIKTRGQQVTLRCSPKSGHDTVSWYQQALGQGPQFIFQYYEEEERQRGNFPDRFSGHQFPNYSSELNVNALLLGDSALYLCASTNGDTQYFGPGTRLTVL.

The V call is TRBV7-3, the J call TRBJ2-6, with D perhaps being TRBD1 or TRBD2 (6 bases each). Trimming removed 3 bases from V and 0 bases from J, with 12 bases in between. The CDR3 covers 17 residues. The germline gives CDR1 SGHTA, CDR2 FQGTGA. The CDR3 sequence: CASSLRGATSGANVLTF. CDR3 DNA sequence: TGTGCCAGCAGCTTGAGGGGGGCTACCTCTGGGGCCAACGTCCTGACTTTC.